A single sample gave rise to the 16 T cell receptor beta chains below, sequenced in a study of beta chain features in type 1 diabetes. Findings and limits, study-wide: When Type 1 diabetes patients were examined, their TCRB CDR3s proved moderately but significantly shorter in all four CD4+ subsets.

These receptors are not linked to any known antigen. The sequenced template was cDNA made from the entire isolated RNA. Sequenced by immunoSEQ multiplex PCR; TCRdb stores in-frame clones only, minus some. The profile shows 130,000 to 150,000 clones, approximately 13% of them singletons. The sequencing input was central memory CD4+ T cells from blood. Source of these receptors: a man aged 18 to 30 with type 1 diabetes.

The chain combines TRBV19 with TRBJ2-5; no firm D call. The germline CDR1 and CDR2 sequences are LNHDA and SQIVND (reference sequence). This CDR3 is built from 15 residues. The V gene lost 3 bases and the J gene lost 3 bases, with 14 bases spanning the gap. In DNA, the CDR3 is TGTGCCAGTAGTATGAACAGTTTTTTGGAAGAGACCCAGTACTTC. This sequence encodes CASSMNSFLEETQYF.

This chain links TRBV28 with TRBJ1-5, with 9 bases identical to TRBD1. CDR1 is MDHEN and CDR2 is SYDVKM in the germline V gene. The CDR3 contains 15 residues. With 8 bases clipped from V and 11 bases from J, the junction kept 16 bases outside the gene matches. CDR3 residues: CASVLTSGQGSTQHF. The CDR3 DNA is TGTGCCAGCGTTCTTACCTCGGGACAGGGATCGACCCAGCATTTT.

V and J are TRBV2 and TRBJ2-7; 7 positions match TRBD1. CDR1 is SNHLY, CDR2 FYNNEI, per germline. V trimming: 5 bases; J trimming: 12 bases; junction bases outside the gene matches: 10. The CDR3 extends over 12 amino acids. The CDR3 bases are TGTGCCAGCAGTTGGACAGGCCCAGAGGGGTACTTC. Protein sequence: CASSWTGPEGYF.

This clone was seen a few times. V is TRBV7-2 and J is TRBJ1-5; 7 positions agree with TRBD1. V shed 5 bases and J 5 bases; nucleotides not matched to a gene: 3. The germline CDR1 and CDR2 sequences are SGHTA and FQGNSA. The CDR3 runs 13 residues. The CDR3 DNA is TGTGCCAGCAGCCGACAGGGTGATCAGCCCCAGCATTTT. It translates to CASSRQGDQPQHF.

The V and J genes are TRBV18 and TRBJ1-2, with TRBD1 matching over 10 bases. V shed 3 bases, J shed 2 bases, and the junction held 21 bases outside the gene matches. This CDR3 is built from 21 residues. CDR1 is KGHSH and CDR2 is LQKENI in the germline V gene. The CDR3 nucleotides are TGTGCCAGCTCACCGTCCGACGGTCACTGGGGCGGGACAGGGGAGAACTATGGCTACACCTTC. Translating it yields CASSPSDGHWGGTGENYGYTF.

The table lists this clone with a few counts. CDR3 coding DNA: TGCAGCGTTGATATTGGGGGCGTCGTTGGTGAAAAACTGTTTTTT. Amino acids: CSVDIGGVVGEKLFF. This sequence joins TRBV29-1 and TRBJ1-4, with D possibly matching TRBD1 (6 bases). The CDR3 is made up of 15 amino acids. Trimming removed 3 bases from V and 7 bases from J, with 18 bases in between. The germline V gene encodes CDR1 SQVTM and CDR2 ANQGSEA.

This rearrangement joins TRBV27 to TRBJ1-6; TRBD1 might be the D (5 bases). Germline-derived CDR1 and CDR2 are MNHEY and SMNVEV (reference sequence). Trimming took off 7 bases at V and 7 bases at J, with 14 bases between the two ends. This CDR3 has 14 amino acids. The CDR3 reads CASTLGRTNSPLHF. The DNA of the CDR3 is TGTGCCAGCACCCTCGGACGGACAAATTCACCCCTCCACTTT.

Many counts were recorded for this clone. This chain connects TRBV11-2 to TRBJ2-5; D call uncertain. The CDR3 length is 14 residues. The germline CDR1 and CDR2 sequences are SGHAT and FQNNGV. V was pared by 1 base and J by 2 bases, with 8 bases between. CDR3 protein: CASSLVQGQETQYF. The CDR3 nucleotides are TGTGCCAGCAGCTTAGTCCAAGGGCAAGAGACCCAGTACTTC.

This clone has a count of ten or more. V is TRBV20-1 and J is TRBJ1-1; 7 bases match TRBD1. V gave up 5 bases and J gave up 10 bases; unmatched junction bases: 7. The germline CDR1 and CDR2 sequences are DFQATT and SNEGSKA (reference sequence). The CDR3 loop spans 11 amino acids. Here the CDR3 DNA reads TGCAGTGCTTCAGGACAGGCTGGAGCTTTCTTT. It encodes CSASGQAGAFF.

The chain couples TRBV5-4 to TRBJ2-3; tentatively, D is TRBD2 (6 bases). V was clipped by 6 bases and J by 3 bases, with 14 bases between them. Germline V gene data show CDR1 as SGHNT and CDR2 as YYREEE (reference sequence). The CDR3 has 14 amino acids. The CDR3 nucleotides read TGTGCCAGCACCCCTGGAGGGGTGACAGATACGCAGTATTTT. Its protein product is CASTPGGVTDTQYF.

In its sample, this clone was seen a few times. The V and J genes are TRBV27 and TRBJ1-2, with 7 bases aligning to TRBD1. Trimming cost V 2 bases and J 3 bases; bases outside gene matches: 0. This CDR3 has 13 amino acids. CDR1 is MNHEY and CDR2 is SMNVEV in the germline V gene (reference sequence). The CDR3 loop reads CASSLQGDYGYTF. For the CDR3, the DNA is TGTGCCAGCAGTTTACAGGGGGACTATGGCTACACCTTC.

V gene TRBV2 combines with J gene TRBJ2-5; D not certain. CDR3 length: 11 residues. Between the trimmed V and J ends, which lost 8 bases and 3 bases, there was a span of 7 bases. Germline CDR1 SNHLY, CDR2 FYNNEI. The CDR3 nucleotides are TGTGCCAGCGACAAGAAAGAGACCCAGTACTTC. It yields the protein CASDKKETQYF.

At least ten counts were recorded for this clone. The chain is built from TRBV9 and TRBJ2-3, with 7 bases identical to TRBD1. Per the germline V gene, CDR1 is SGDLS and CDR2 is YYNGEE. V shed 3 bases, J shed 3 bases, and the junction held 13 bases outside the gene matches. The CDR3 length is 17 residues. The DNA of the CDR3 is TGTGCCAGCAGCGCACGACGACAGGGAGTGTGGACAGATACGCAGTATTTT. This codes for CASSARRQGVWTDTQYF. The full variable domain, in which reference TRBV9 and TRBJ2-3 provide the parts outside the CDR3, is DSGVTQTPKHLITATGQRVTLRCSPRSGDLSVYWYQQSLDQGLQFLIQYYNGEERAKGNILERFSAQQFPDLHSELNLSSLELGDSALYFCASSARRQGVWTDTQYFGPGTRLTVL.

A remark on this clone: A much larger clonotype is one base distant, so this may be a read error. The V gene is TRBV11-3, the J gene TRBJ2-1; D remains ambiguous. The germline V gene encodes CDR1 SGHNT and CDR2 YENEEA. CDR3 length equals 11 residues. With 3 bases removed from V and 3 bases from J, the gap between germline ends came to 0 bases. The CDR3 region is CASSFYNEQFF. Here the CDR3 DNA reads TGTGCCAGCAGCTTCTACAATGAGCAGTTCTTC.

This chain joins TRBV6-5 and TRBJ1-1; no firm D call. The CDR3 is made up of 13 amino acids. Trimming pared 5 bases from V and 8 bases from J, leaving 15 bases between. The germline gives CDR1 MNHEY, CDR2 SVGAGI. CDR3 amino acids: CASSVAPGYEAFF. The CDR3 DNA reads as TGTGCCAGCAGTGTCGCACCAGGATACGAAGCTTTCTTT.

The V and J genes are TRBV6-6 and TRBJ1-4; 8 bases are a match to TRBD1. Germline V CDR1 and CDR2: MNHNY, SVGAGI (reference sequence). J gave up 4 bases and V 9 bases, and 7 bases lay outside the gene matches. The CDR3 length is 14 residues. The CDR3 region is CASSETGGNEKLFF. In DNA, the CDR3 is TGTGCCAGTTCGGAAACAGGGGGTAATGAAAAACTGTTTTTT.